The clone carrying this TCR beta chain was seen a single time. Its antigen is currently unknown. The source of the sample is a study of cytomegalovirus exposure and HLA in healthy donors. Study-wide background: The 110 or so validation repertoires used the same platform as the roughly 620 first-cohort repertoires, a later analysis reported. Study-wide points: Subsequent analysis showed first-cohort TCR clusters tending to co-occur in roughly 130 validation repertoires.

The germline CDR1 and CDR2 sequences are MNHEY and SMNVEV (reference sequence). The CDR3 contains 17 residues. Unmatched junction bases numbered 3, after V lost 0 bases and J lost 3 bases. Measured with immunoSEQ multiplex PCR; TCRdb has only the in-frame clones, and not every one. Of around 190,000 clones in the sample, roughly nine tenths were seen once. The sequencing sample was made of PBMCs. The genes are TRBV27 and TRBJ2-3; 13 bases line up with TRBD2. The origin of this receptor is a man aged 25 to 40 in good health and CMV-seropositive. Written as DNA, the CDR3 is TGTGCCAGCAGTTTATCCCGACTAGCGGGGGGTACAGATACGCAGTATTTT. This gives the protein CASSLSRLAGGTDTQYF.